One sample yielded the 10 T cell receptor beta chains listed below, sequenced in a study of Ad26.COV2.S vaccination and SARS-CoV-2 variants. Treatment noted: around 19 received Ad26.COV2.S at low or high dose, single or two shots; about 5 received placebo; per-sample allocation not given. Sampling occurred on day 63 after the first vaccine or placebo injection. The method was immunoSEQ multiplex PCR; TCRdb's version includes in-frame clones alone and lacks a portion of them. The sample records hundreds of thousands of clones, more than 80% being singletons. This specimen consisted of peripheral blood, obtained in a trial of Ad26.COV2.S vaccine versus placebo. The receptors were gathered from a person between 18 and 60 years old who received the Ad26.COV2.S COVID-19 vaccine or a placebo.

This clone was observed once. The chain uses TRBV27 and TRBJ2-3; 9 bases are a match to TRBD2. The CDR3 sequence is 15 residues long. The germline gives CDR1 MNHEY, CDR2 SMNVEV (reference sequence). The J segment lost 0 bases and the V segment lost 7 bases, leaving 5 bases of the junction unmatched. CDR3 bases: TGTGCCAGCACTCCTACTAGCGGGAGCACAGATACGCAGTATTTT. Translating gives CASTPTSGSTDTQYF.

Turning to this clone: This sample includes further DNA sequences coding for the same CDR3. This chain connects TRBV7-9 to TRBJ1-5; no definite D call. V was trimmed by 1 base and J by 2 bases, leaving 15 bases between them. This CDR3 region has 17 residues. Germline CDR1 is SEHNR and CDR2 is FQNEAQ (reference sequence). The CDR3 region is CASSLGVGGEGNQPQHF. CDR3 bases: TGTGCCAGCAGCTTAGGGGTGGGTGGCGAGGGCAATCAGCCCCAGCATTTT.

This chain links TRBV14 with TRBJ2-1, with TRBD2 as a possible D gene (5 bases). CDR1 and CDR2 from the germline V gene are SGHDN and FVKESK. V dropped 2 bases and J dropped 8 bases, with 16 bases sitting between them. The CDR3 runs to 15 residues. The CDR3 DNA reads as TGTGCCAGCAGCCAAAGGGAGCCGACGTACGATGAGCAGTTCTTC. Translating gives CASSQREPTYDEQFF. Based on the CDR3 plus reference TRBV14 and TRBJ2-1, the full variable domain is EAGVTQFPSHSVIEKGQTVTLRCDPISGHDNLYWYRRVMGKEIKFLLHFVKESKQDESGMPNNRFLAERTGGTYSTLKVQPAELEDSGVYFCASSQREPTYDEQFFGPGTRLTVL.

The rearrangement links TRBV7-9 to TRBJ1-5; the match to TRBD1 covers 9 bases. The junction had 7 bases not matched to a gene; V was cut back by 1 base and J by 6 bases. Germline V lookup: CDR1 SEHNR, CDR2 FQNEAQ (reference sequence). There are 16 residues in the CDR3. The DNA of the CDR3 is TGTGCCAGCAGCTTAGGTTCGACAGGGGGGTTTCAGCCCCAGCATTTT. Translation: CASSLGSTGGFQPQHF.

The chain links TRBV12-3 or TRBV12-4 to TRBJ2-5, with a possible D match to TRBD2 (5 bases). V lost 6 bases and J 4 bases, leaving 12 bases between the germline ends. CDR3 length: 13 amino acids. The CDR3 coding sequence is TGTGCCAGCAGCCTTTGGGAGAGAGAGACCCAGTACTTC. Protein sequence: CASSLWERETQYF.

The gene calls are TRBV4-2 and TRBJ1-2; D is unresolved. Trimming removed 0 bases from V and 3 bases from J, with 8 bases in between. CDR3 length: 14 amino acids. Germline values: CDR1 LGHNA, CDR2 YNFKEQ. The CDR3 protein is CASSQEVMDYGYTF. The CDR3 bases are TGTGCCAGCAGCCAAGAGGTAATGGACTATGGCTACACCTTC.

The chain combines TRBV6-5 with TRBJ2-7; D possibly corresponds to TRBD1 (6 bases). V was trimmed by 6 bases and J by 5 bases, leaving 17 bases between them. The CDR3 runs to 14 residues. CDR1 and CDR2 from the germline V gene are MNHEY and SVGAGI. The CDR3 nucleotides read TGTGCCAGCAGATACACAGGGTTGTCGGACGAGCAGTACTTC. Its protein product is CASRYTGLSDEQYF.

This rearrangement joins TRBV6-5 to TRBJ2-3; D is possibly TRBD2 (6 bases). Trimming left V 0 bases short and J 8 bases short, with 12 bases between. CDR1 and CDR2 (germline): MNHEY, SVGAGI. This CDR3 has 14 residues. Written as DNA, the CDR3 is TGTGCCAGCAGTTACTCCGAAGGGCGGGGTACGCAGTATTTT. As protein: CASSYSEGRGTQYF.

The chain combines TRBV2 with TRBJ2-1; tentatively, D is TRBD2 (6 bases). The V gene's germline CDR1 is SNHLY and CDR2 FYNNEI. This CDR3 has 15 residues. V was pared by 7 bases and J by 3 bases, with 16 bases between. CDR3 residues: CASTSRRGSYNEQFF. CDR3 nucleotides: TGTGCCAGCACCTCACGGCGGGGCAGCTACAATGAGCAGTTCTTC.

The chain carries TRBV10-1 and TRBJ1-2; D may be TRBD1 (6 bases). The CDR3 length is 13 residues. The germline V gene has CDR1 WNHNN and CDR2 SYGVQD (reference sequence). V lost 5 bases and J lost 6, with 13 bases in between. The CDR3 DNA is TGCGCCAGCAGTCCGACAGGAATCCATGGCTACACCTTC. Its translation: CASSPTGIHGYTF.